The 32 T cell receptor beta chains presented below share a single source sample, sequenced in a study of blood T cell repertoires in COVID-19. Profiling relied on immunoSEQ multiplex PCR, and the TCRdb table lists in-frame clones only, not all of them. The sample shows some 82,000 clones, 75% to 95% of them seen only once. The sequenced sample was peripheral blood. The receptors shown here come from a woman between 45 and 65 years old in a cohort sampled during active COVID-19.

V and J are TRBV6-5 and TRBJ1-2; D call uncertain. This CDR3 has 15 residues. Between the trimmed V and J ends, which lost 0 bases and 7 bases, there was a span of 15 bases. Per germline, CDR1 MNHEY and CDR2 SVGAGI. The CDR3 sequence: CASSYSFQAEGGYTF. DNA of the CDR3: TGTGCCAGCAGTTACTCGTTTCAGGCCGAGGGTGGCTACACCTTC.

The gene calls are TRBV4-1 and TRBJ2-7; 7 positions agree with TRBD2. The V gene end was trimmed by 4 bases and the J gene end by 4 bases; junction bases not matched to a gene: 10. The CDR3 covers 15 residues. Looked up from germline, CDR1 is MGHRA and CDR2 is YSYEKL. The CDR3 reads CASSLTGGGLYEQYF. The CDR3 bases are TGCGCCAGCAGCCTCACGGGGGGTGGGCTTTACGAGCAGTACTTC.

This clone was recorded once. The V and J genes are TRBV6-1 and TRBJ1-4; no clear D gene. Germline-derived CDR1 and CDR2 are MNHNS and SASEGT. Trimming left V 0 bases short and J 5 bases short, with 10 bases between. The CDR3 is 15 amino acids. In DNA form, the CDR3 reads TGTGCCAGCAGTGAAGCGAAGTACGGGAATGAAAAACTGTTTTTT. Amino acid sequence: CASSEAKYGNEKLFF.

The V gene is TRBV5-1, the J gene TRBJ1-5, with D maybe TRBD1 (5 bases). Germline lookup yields CDR1 SGHRS and CDR2 YFSETQ. Trimming stripped 4 bases from V and 3 bases from J, with 14 bases between. The CDR3 is made up of 15 amino acids. DNA for the CDR3: TGCGCCAGCAGCATAACCGGGACTCCCAATCAGCCCCAGCATTTT. Amino acid sequence: CASSITGTPNQPQHF. Filled out from reference TRBV5-1 and TRBJ1-5, the complete variable domain reads KAGVTQTPRYLIKTRGQQVTLSCSPISGHRSVSWYQQTPGQGLQFLFEYFSETQRNKGNFPGRFSGRQFSNSRSEMNVSTLELGDSALYLCASSITGTPNQPQHFGDGTRLSIL.

The CDR3 protein is CASSRNRGYRSGNTIYF. CDR3 nucleotides: TGTGCCAGCAGTCGAAACAGGGGATATCGCTCTGGAAACACCATATATTTT. This sequence joins TRBV13 and TRBJ1-3, with 7 bases identical to TRBD1. The CDR3 totals 17 residues. Germline V gene lookup returns CDR1 PRHDT and CDR2 FYEKMQ (reference sequence). J gave up 0 bases and V 6 bases, and 11 bases lay outside the gene matches.

This chain links TRBV4-1 with TRBJ2-7, with D tentatively TRBD2 (5 bases). The V end lost 1 base, the J end lost 0 bases, and 10 bases lay between the germline ends. The CDR3 has 15 residues. Per the germline V gene, CDR1 is MGHRA and CDR2 is YSYEKL. In DNA, the CDR3 is TGCGCCAGCAGCCAAGGCGTGAGGGACTCCTACGAGCAGTACTTC. It yields the protein CASSQGVRDSYEQYF.

V gene TRBV6-5 combines with J gene TRBJ2-3; a weak D match, TRBD2 (6 bases). Germline CDR1 MNHEY, CDR2 SVGAGI. V was pared by 0 bases and J by 8 bases, with 9 bases between. This CDR3 has 13 residues. DNA for the CDR3: TGTGCCAGCAGTTACTCGTTGGGAGGTACGCAGTATTTT. This translates into CASSYSLGGTQYF.

V and J are TRBV28 and TRBJ2-3; D unclear. Trimming removed 4 bases from V and 12 bases from J, with 20 bases in between. The germline gives CDR1 MDHEN, CDR2 SYDVKM. There are 14 residues in the CDR3. Here the CDR3 DNA reads TGTGCCAGCAGTTATTTATCCCCTTCTTCCCTCCAGTATTTT. The encoded protein is CASSYLSPSSLQYF. Full variable domain (remainder filled in from reference TRBV28 and TRBJ2-3): DVKVTQSSRYLVKRTGEKVFLECVQDMDHENMFWYRQDPGLGLRLIYFSYDVKMKEKGDIPEGYSVSREKKERFSLILESASTNQTSMYLCASSYLSPSSLQYFGPGTRLTVL.

V usage is TRBV6-5 and J usage is TRBJ2-1; no firm D call. Looked up from germline, CDR1 is MNHEY and CDR2 is SVGAGI. V lost 5 bases, J lost 10 bases, and 12 bases lay in between. The CDR3 has 12 residues. The CDR3 nucleotides read TGTGCCAGCAGTCAATTCCAACAGGAGCAGTTCTTC. It specifies CASSQFQQEQFF.

V is TRBV2 and J is TRBJ2-3; 7 bases are shared with TRBD1. Trimming cost V 9 bases and J 0 bases; bases outside gene matches: 3. Germline values: CDR1 SNHLY, CDR2 FYNNEI. The CDR3 has 13 residues. DNA of the CDR3: TGTGCCAGACAACAGGGGAGCACAGATACGCAGTATTTT. This gives the protein CARQQGSTDTQYF.

V usage is TRBV12-3 or TRBV12-4 and J usage is TRBJ2-1; D remains unclear. Trimming took off 6 bases at V and 3 bases at J, with 6 bases between the two ends. This CDR3 region has 12 residues. Here the CDR3 reads CASRYNYNEQFF. The CDR3 DNA sequence: TGTGCCAGCAGATACAACTACAATGAGCAGTTCTTC.

The rearrangement links TRBV6-6 to TRBJ1-2, with D perhaps matching TRBD1 (5 bases). Trimming shortened V by 2 bases and J by 8 bases, and 12 bases separated the two germline ends. CDR1 and CDR2 (germline): MNHNY, SVGAGI (reference sequence). The CDR3 consists of 13 residues. The CDR3 spells CASSYQTGVGYTF. The CDR3 DNA reads TGTGCCAGCAGTTACCAAACAGGAGTGGGCTACACCTTC.

This clone was detected only once. The rearrangement links TRBV2 to TRBJ1-5; weak D call: TRBD1 (5 bases). CDR3 length: 14 amino acids. CDR1 and CDR2 (germline): SNHLY, FYNNEI. Trimming shortened V by 3 bases and J by 2 bases, and 8 bases separated the two germline ends. Here the CDR3 reads CASSDWGGNQPQHF. CDR3 coding DNA: TGTGCCAGCAGTGATTGGGGGGGCAATCAGCCCCAGCATTTT.

The chain recombines TRBV5-4 with TRBJ2-5, with 8 bases that match TRBD2. CDR1 and CDR2 (germline): SGHNT, YYREEE (reference sequence). The CDR3 has 15 amino acids. Trimming cost V 2 bases and J 5 bases; bases outside gene matches: 8. This CDR3 reads CASSFGGGRVETQYF. The DNA of the CDR3 is TGTGCCAGCAGCTTCGGCGGGGGGAGGGTCGAGACCCAGTACTTC.

CDR3 DNA: TGTGCCAGCAGCCGGGACAGGGGGGACTATGGCTACACCTTC. This gives the protein CASSRDRGDYGYTF. This chain uses TRBV11-2 with TRBJ1-2; 11 bases align to TRBD1. In germline, CDR1 is SGHAT, CDR2 FQNNGV. The CDR3 loop spans 14 amino acids. Trimming removed 5 bases from V and 3 bases from J; junction bases left unmatched: 2.

This sequence joins TRBV29-1 and TRBJ2-3; TRBD2 matches at 11 bases. This CDR3 region has 13 residues. CDR1 is SQVTM and CDR2 is ANQGSEA in the germline V gene. J gave up 4 bases and V 6 bases, and 3 bases lay outside the gene matches. CDR3 DNA sequence: TGCAGCGTGTTTAGCGGGGGGGCAGATACGCAGTATTTT. As protein: CSVFSGGADTQYF.

V gene TRBV5-4 combines with J gene TRBJ2-7; a possible D gene is TRBD1 (5 bases). This CDR3 has 16 residues. Germline loops: CDR1 SGHNT, CDR2 YYREEE (reference sequence). Trimming shortened V by 0 bases and J by 1 base, and 14 bases separated the two germline ends. CDR3 in DNA: TGTGCCAGCAGCTTGGGCTATGGACACGCATCCTACGAGCAGTACTTC. Protein: CASSLGYGHASYEQYF.

The CDR3 DNA reads TGTGCCAGCAGTTACTCTAGCGGGAGCAGCACAGATACGCAGTATTTT. This gives the protein CASSYSSGSSTDTQYF. The rearrangement links TRBV6-5 to TRBJ2-3; 9 nucleotides agree with TRBD2. The CDR3 sequence is 16 residues long. V gave up 0 bases and J gave up 0 bases; unmatched junction bases: 1. Germline values: CDR1 MNHEY, CDR2 SVGAGI.

The chain recombines TRBV6-5 with TRBJ1-6, with D uncertain. The germline V gene encodes CDR1 MNHEY and CDR2 SVGAGI. Trimming removed 0 bases from V and 10 bases from J, with 16 bases in between. There are 16 residues in the CDR3. CDR3 residues: CASSYSSGSLGSPLHF. The CDR3 DNA sequence: TGTGCCAGCAGTTACTCGTCGGGGTCACTGGGATCACCCCTCCACTTT.

This rearrangement joins TRBV5-1 to TRBJ1-3; TRBD1 is a possible D gene (6 bases). V was trimmed by 2 bases and J by 0 bases, leaving 9 bases between them. The CDR3 runs to 15 residues. Germline V CDR1 and CDR2: SGHRS, YFSETQ. CDR3 amino acids: CASSLQGVSGNTIYF. CDR3 coding DNA: TGCGCCAGCAGCTTACAGGGAGTCTCTGGAAACACCATATATTTT.

The chain has TRBV19 and TRBJ2-3; the match to TRBD1 covers 7 bases. The V segment lost 3 bases and the J segment 6 bases; nucleotides outside the gene matches: 12. The CDR3 consists of 16 residues. Germline assignment: CDR1 LNHDA and CDR2 SQIVND (reference sequence). In DNA form, the CDR3 reads TGTGCCAGTAGTATTATTATTGTTGGACAGGTTGATACGCAGTATTTT. This codes for CASSIIIVGQVDTQYF. The full variable domain, completed using reference TRBV19 and TRBJ2-3, is DGGITQSPKYLFRKEGQNVTLSCEQNLNHDAMYWYRQDPGQGLRLIYYSQIVNDFQKGDIAEGYSVSREKKESFPLTVTSAQKNPTAFYLCASSIIIVGQVDTQYFGPGTRLTVL.

The rearrangement joins TRBV19 to TRBJ2-7; 7 nucleotides match TRBD1. The CDR3 spans 9 residues. Germline-derived CDR1 and CDR2 are LNHDA and SQIVND (reference sequence). V was clipped by 6 bases and J by 13 bases; unmatched bases: 3. Here the CDR3 reads CASRGTAYF. In DNA, the CDR3 is TGTGCCAGTAGGGGGACAGCTTACTTC.

The V call is TRBV6-5, the J call TRBJ2-7, with 10 bases identical to TRBD2. Germline-derived CDR1 and CDR2 are MNHEY and SVGAGI. The CDR3 covers 14 residues. Germline trimming cut 8 bases from V and 2 bases from J; bases unmatched to any gene: 6. As DNA, the CDR3 is TGTGCCAGCCGACTAGCGGGCGGGACCTACGAGCAGTACTTC. Amino acid sequence: CASRLAGGTYEQYF.

The genes are TRBV3-1 (or the pseudogene TRBV3-2) and TRBJ1-6; TRBD1 agrees at 8 bases. V trimming: 3 bases; J trimming: 7 bases; junction bases outside the gene matches: 8. This CDR3 is 16 amino acids long. Germline CDR1 reads LGHDT; CDR2 reads YNNKEL (reference sequence). Written as DNA, the CDR3 is TGTGCCAGCAGCCATCGCCAGGGGGCGCGCAATTCACCCCTCCACTTT. It specifies CASSHRQGARNSPLHF.

This chain connects TRBV6-5 to TRBJ2-3; possibly TRBD2 for D (6 bases). This CDR3 is 15 amino acids long. The germline CDR1 and CDR2 sequences are MNHEY and SVGAGI. The germline V and J ends were trimmed by 2 bases and 3 bases, with 12 bases remaining between them. This CDR3 reads CASSYVAGSTDTQYF. The CDR3 DNA reads as TGTGCCAGCAGTTACGTGGCGGGGTCAACAGATACGCAGTATTTT.

The chain employs TRBV15 and TRBJ1-1; 7 nucleotides agree with TRBD1. Germline-derived CDR1 and CDR2 are LNHNV and YYDKDF (reference sequence). This CDR3 is built from 16 residues. With V trimmed by 2 bases and J by 4 bases, 10 bases remained unmatched. The CDR3 DNA reads TGTGCCACCAGCAGACCACCGACAGGGATGGGCACTGAAGCTTTCTTT. Amino acids: CATSRPPTGMGTEAFF.

The chain employs TRBV6-5 and TRBJ1-2, with TRBD1 matching over 7 bases. The trim removed 7 bases at V and 4 bases at J, leaving 9 bases unmatched. This CDR3 contains 14 residues. Germline CDR1 reads MNHEY; CDR2 reads SVGAGI. The CDR3 here is CASTATGFSYGYTF. The CDR3 DNA reads as TGTGCCAGCACCGCGACAGGGTTTAGCTATGGCTACACCTTC.

The rearrangement uses TRBV9 and TRBJ1-6; TRBD1 might be the D (5 bases). Trimming shortened V by 2 bases and J by 6 bases, and 15 bases separated the two germline ends. The CDR3 is 16 amino acids. The germline V gene encodes CDR1 SGDLS and CDR2 YYNGEE. The CDR3 bases are TGTGCCAGCAGCGTCGCATCAGGGTTTCTTAATTCACCCCTCCACTTT. This translates into CASSVASGFLNSPLHF.

This rearrangement joins TRBV6-5 to TRBJ2-1, with TRBD1 as a possible D gene (6 bases). This CDR3 contains 15 residues. The V and J ends lost 5 bases and 7 bases respectively, with 18 bases between them. CDR1 and CDR2 (germline): MNHEY, SVGAGI. CDR3: CASSTGQGKSNEQFF. CDR3 bases: TGTGCCAGCAGTACGGGGCAGGGGAAATCAAATGAGCAGTTCTTC.

The count of this clone is one. The chain couples TRBV24-1 to TRBJ2-7; 11 bases fit TRBD1. Germline CDR1 reads KGHDR; CDR2 reads SFDVKD. The V and J ends lost 7 bases and 6 bases, in that order; junction bases with no gene match: 4. The CDR3 totals 13 residues. CDR3 nucleotides: TGTGCCACCAGCTCGGGACAGGGGGGCGAGCAGTACTTC. Translated: CATSSGQGGEQYF.

This chain connects TRBV29-1 to TRBJ2-1; D is perhaps TRBD2 (6 bases). The CDR3 length is 14 residues. Germline lookup yields CDR1 SQVTM and CDR2 ANQGSEA. The V and J ends lost 3 bases and 0 bases respectively, with 9 bases between them. The CDR3 is CSVEGGDSYNEQFF. The CDR3 DNA reads as TGCAGCGTTGAGGGCGGGGACTCCTACAATGAGCAGTTCTTC.

This clone was seen only once. CDR3: CSVEGPGGNYGYTF. The CDR3 DNA follows: TGCAGCGTTGAAGGCCCAGGGGGGAACTATGGCTACACCTTC. The chain employs TRBV29-1 and TRBJ1-2; TRBD1 matches 7 bases. J lost 2 bases, V lost 1 base, and 4 bases had no gene match. The CDR3 is 14 amino acids. Per germline, CDR1 SQVTM and CDR2 ANQGSEA.